This T cell receptor (beta chain) originates from a study of siplizumab effects on memory and regulatory T cells. After removal of 3 bases from V and 6 bases from J, the junction contained 12 bases not matched to a gene. Germline loops: CDR1 SGHRS, CDR2 YFSETQ. The CDR3 is made up of 17 amino acids. Profiling relied on immunoSEQ multiplex PCR, and the TCRdb table lists in-frame clones only, not all of them. The table shows fewer than 130,000 clones, with more than 90% occurring only once. This clone was seen only once. The specimen sequenced was CD4+ T cells sorted from blood. This receptor was obtained from a human donor in good health. The V call is TRBV5-1, the J call TRBJ2-2; 9 bases align to TRBD1. This CDR3 is CASSSSLGTGSPGELFF. The CDR3 nucleotides read TGCGCCAGCAGCTCGAGTCTCGGGACAGGGTCTCCCGGGGAGCTGTTTTTT.